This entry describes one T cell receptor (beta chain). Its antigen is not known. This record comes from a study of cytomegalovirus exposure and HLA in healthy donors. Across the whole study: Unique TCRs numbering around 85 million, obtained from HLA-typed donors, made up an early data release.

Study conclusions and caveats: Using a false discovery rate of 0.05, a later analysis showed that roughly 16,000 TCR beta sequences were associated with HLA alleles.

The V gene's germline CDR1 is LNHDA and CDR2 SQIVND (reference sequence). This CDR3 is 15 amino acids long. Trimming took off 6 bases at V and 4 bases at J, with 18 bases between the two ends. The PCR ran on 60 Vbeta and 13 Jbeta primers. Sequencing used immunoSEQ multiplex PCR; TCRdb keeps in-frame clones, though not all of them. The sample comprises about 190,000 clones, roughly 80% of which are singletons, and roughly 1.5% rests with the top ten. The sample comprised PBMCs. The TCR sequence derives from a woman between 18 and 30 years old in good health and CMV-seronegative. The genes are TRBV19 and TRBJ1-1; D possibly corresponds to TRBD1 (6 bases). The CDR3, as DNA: TGTGCCAGTAGGGACATTACAGGGTACGGCACTGAAGCTTTCTTT. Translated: CASRDITGYGTEAFF.